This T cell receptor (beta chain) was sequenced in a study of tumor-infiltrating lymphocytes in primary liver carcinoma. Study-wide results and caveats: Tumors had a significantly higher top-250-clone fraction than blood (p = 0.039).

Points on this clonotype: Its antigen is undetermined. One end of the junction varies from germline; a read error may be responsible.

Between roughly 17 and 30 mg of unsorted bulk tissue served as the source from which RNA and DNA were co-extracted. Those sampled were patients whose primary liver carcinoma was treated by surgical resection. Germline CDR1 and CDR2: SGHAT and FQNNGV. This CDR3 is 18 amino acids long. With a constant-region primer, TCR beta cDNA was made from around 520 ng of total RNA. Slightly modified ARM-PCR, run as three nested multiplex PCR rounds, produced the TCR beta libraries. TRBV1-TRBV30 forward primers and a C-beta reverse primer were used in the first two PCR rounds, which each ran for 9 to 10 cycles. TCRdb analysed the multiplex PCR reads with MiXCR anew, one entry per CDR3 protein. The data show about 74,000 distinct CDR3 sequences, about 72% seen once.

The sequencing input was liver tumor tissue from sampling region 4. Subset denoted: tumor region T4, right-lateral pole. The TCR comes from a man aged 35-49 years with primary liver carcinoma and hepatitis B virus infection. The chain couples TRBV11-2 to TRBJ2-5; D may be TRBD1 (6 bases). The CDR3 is CASSSYAGIGGSLETQYF. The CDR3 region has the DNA TGTGCTAGCAGCTCGTACGCAGGGATAGGGGGTTCCCTAGAGACCCAGTACTTC. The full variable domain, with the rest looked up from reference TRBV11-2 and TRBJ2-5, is EAGVAQSPRYKIIEKRQSVAFWCNPISGHATLYWYQQILGQGPKLLIQFQNNGVVDDSQLPKDRFSAERLKGVDSTLKIQPAKLEDSAVYLCASSSYAGIGGSLETQYFGPGTRLLVL.